The 16 T cell receptor beta chains given below trace back to one sample, sequenced in a study of CD8 T cells in ankylosing spondylitis. MiXCR, applied by TCRdb to the 5' RACE reads, yields one record per CDR3 protein. The sample yields under 300,000 distinct CDR3 sequences, about 10% seen once. The sequenced sample consisted of blood, either unsorted or a sorted T cell fraction (not recorded which). The receptors were sampled from a male donor with ankylosing spondylitis or in good health (not recorded which).

This clonotype has ten or more counts. This chain connects TRBV5-1 to TRBJ2-1, with TRBD2 identical over 11 bases. The CDR3 consists of 20 residues. Germline lookup yields CDR1 SGHRS and CDR2 YFSETQ. V was pared by 4 bases and J by 1 base, with 16 bases of the junction left unmatched. The CDR3 DNA follows: TGCGCCAGCAGCCAGGGGCTAGCGGGGGGCGGGGTGAAATCCTACAATGAGCAGTTCTTC. Translation gives CASSQGLAGGGVKSYNEQFF.

In this sample, this clonotype turned up many times. J is TRBJ2-2 and V is TRBV20-1; 10 bases fit TRBD2. V shed 0 bases and J 8 bases; nucleotides not matched to a gene: 12. This CDR3 has 17 residues. Germline V gene data show CDR1 as DFQATT and CDR2 as SNEGSKA (reference sequence). CDR3 DNA sequence: TGCAGTGCTAGAGATCCGTCAAGCGGGAGGGCGACTGGGGAGCTGTTTTTT. Protein product: CSARDPSSGRATGELFF.

DNA of the CDR3: TGCAGTGCCAAAAGCTACGAGCAGTACTTC. It codes for CSAKSYEQYF. This chain joins TRBV20-1 and TRBJ2-7; D gene unclear. Per the germline V gene, CDR1 is DFQATT and CDR2 is SNEGSKA (reference sequence). There are 10 residues in the CDR3. Trimming removed 6 bases at V and 3 bases at J, with 6 bases between.

Concerning this clonotype itself: A much larger clone is a single base away; this may be a read error. The chain joins TRBV7-6 to TRBJ2-5; 7 bases match TRBD2. The germline gives CDR1 SGHVS, CDR2 FNYEAQ. The CDR3 consists of 13 residues. CDR3 sequence reads: CVSSLAGSETQYF. In DNA, the CDR3 is TGTGTCAGCAGCTTAGCGGGTTCCGAGACCCAGTACTTC.

This clonotype has more than one count but fewer than ten. V is TRBV5-6 and J is TRBJ2-1; TRBD2 agrees at 11 bases. After removal of 3 bases from V and 12 bases from J, the junction contained 8 bases not matched to a gene. Germline CDR1 reads SGHDT; CDR2 reads YYEEEE. The CDR3 spans 14 residues. This CDR3 reads CASSWGLAAPGQFF. CDR3 DNA: TGTGCCAGCAGCTGGGGACTAGCGGCCCCTGGGCAGTTCTTC.

The chain is built from TRBV20-1 and TRBJ2-3, with 11 bases fitting TRBD2. The CDR3 length is 17 residues. With V trimmed by 3 bases and J by 3 bases, 11 bases remained unmatched. The V gene's germline CDR1 is DFQATT and CDR2 SNEGSKA (reference sequence). CDR3 bases: TGCAGTGCTAGCTCTACTAGCGGGAGTGTTTTGACAGATACGCAGTATTTT. The encoded protein is CSASSTSGSVLTDTQYF.

This clonotype was seen repeatedly, ten times or more. The chain links TRBV29-1 to TRBJ1-1; D possibly corresponds to TRBD1 (5 bases). The V end was cut by 7 bases, the J end by 5 bases, with 20 bases between. The CDR3 covers 14 residues. The V gene's germline CDR1 is SQVTM and CDR2 ANQGSEA. DNA for the CDR3: TGCAGCGCCAATCCTTCGGGAAAGGGGACTGAAGCTTTCTTT. Translating it yields CSANPSGKGTEAFF. Based on the CDR3 plus reference TRBV29-1 and TRBJ1-1, the full variable domain is SAVISQKPSRDICQRGTSLTIQCQVDSQVTMMFWYRQQPGQSLTLIATANQGSEATYESGFVIDKFPISRPNLTFSTLTVSNMSPEDSSIYLCSANPSGKGTEAFFGQGTRLTVV.

This clonotype has just a few counts. A much larger clone differs by one base, so this may be a read error. The rearrangement uses TRBV5-1 and TRBJ2-3, with D uncertain. The CDR3 totals 15 residues. Germline-derived CDR1 and CDR2 are SGHRS and YFSETQ. The CDR3 here is CASSLLGAGTDAQYF. The CDR3 bases are TGCGCCAGCAGCCTGCTCGGAGCAGGCACAGATGCGCAGTATTTT.

This clonotype has at least ten counts. The CDR3 region has the DNA TGTGCCAGCAGTTACCCCAATTCACCCCTCCACTTT. Amino acids: CASSYPNSPLHF. The chain couples TRBV6-6 to TRBJ1-6; the D is unclear. There are 12 residues in the CDR3. CDR1 and CDR2 from the germline V gene are MNHNY and SVGAGI (reference sequence). Deletions cut 2 bases from V and 7 bases from J, with 3 bases between.

This clonotype was seen at least ten times. The chain combines TRBV29-1 with TRBJ1-1; D uncertain. Germline V gene sequence: CDR1 SQVTM, CDR2 ANQGSEA. Trimming took off 5 bases at V and 5 bases at J, with 12 bases between the two ends. This CDR3 has 12 residues. The DNA of the CDR3 is TGCAGCGTTTACCGGGGTGTAACTGAAGCTTTCTTT. It codes for CSVYRGVTEAFF.

The rearrangement joins TRBV6-1 to TRBJ2-1, with 11 bases aligning to TRBD2. There are 15 residues in the CDR3. The V gene's germline CDR1 is MNHNS and CDR2 SASEGT. V lost 8 bases and J lost 7; bases outside the gene matches: 10. The CDR3 here is CASAILAGGLNEQFF. CDR3 nucleotides: TGTGCCAGCGCCATTTTAGCGGGAGGGTTAAATGAGCAGTTCTTC.

This clonotype has more than one count but fewer than ten. The chain combines TRBV10-2 with TRBJ2-4; 7 bases are a match to TRBD2. The length of the CDR3 is 11 residues. Germline V lookup: CDR1 WSHSY, CDR2 SAAADI. The trim removed 8 bases at V and 8 bases at J, leaving 3 bases unmatched. CDR3: CASGGGDIQYF. The CDR3 DNA reads as TGCGCCAGCGGGGGGGGGGACATTCAGTACTTC.

This clonotype showed up just a few times. The V gene is TRBV5-6, the J gene TRBJ1-1; no reliable D call. Germline V gene data show CDR1 as SGHDT and CDR2 as YYEEEE. This CDR3 comprises 15 residues. Trimming removed 1 base from V and 0 bases from J, with 10 bases in between. CDR3 residues: CASSLTGRMNTEAFF. Here the CDR3 DNA reads TGTGCCAGCAGCTTGACGGGTAGGATGAACACTGAAGCTTTCTTT.

The chain carries TRBV7-7 and TRBJ2-5, with TRBD2 as a possible D gene (5 bases). Per the germline V gene, CDR1 is SSHAT and CDR2 is FNYEAQ (reference sequence). V was cut by 0 bases and J by 5 bases, with 22 bases left in between. The CDR3 totals 18 residues. CDR3 sequence: CASSLAPPTFGGQETQYF. The CDR3 DNA reads TGTGCCAGCAGCTTAGCGCCCCCCACTTTTGGAGGTCAGGAGACCCAGTACTTC.

J is TRBJ2-5 and V is TRBV2; TRBD2 matches 9 bases. The V gene end was trimmed by 4 bases and the J gene end by 4 bases; junction bases not matched to a gene: 7. CDR3 size: 15 residues. Germline assignment: CDR1 SNHLY and CDR2 FYNNEI. The CDR3: CASSVLAGVGETQYF. As DNA, the CDR3 is TGTGCCAGCAGTGTCTTAGCGGGGGTTGGAGAGACCCAGTACTTC.

There are many counts of this clonotype. This chain uses TRBV5-1 with TRBJ2-5, with D perhaps matching TRBD2 (6 bases). The CDR3 extends over 14 amino acids. V was pared by 2 bases and J by 5 bases, with 13 bases between. CDR1 is SGHRS, CDR2 YFSETQ, per germline. CDR3 coding DNA: TGCGCCAGCAGCTTAAGGAGGGCCGAGGAGACCCAGTACTTC. Encoded protein: CASSLRRAEETQYF.